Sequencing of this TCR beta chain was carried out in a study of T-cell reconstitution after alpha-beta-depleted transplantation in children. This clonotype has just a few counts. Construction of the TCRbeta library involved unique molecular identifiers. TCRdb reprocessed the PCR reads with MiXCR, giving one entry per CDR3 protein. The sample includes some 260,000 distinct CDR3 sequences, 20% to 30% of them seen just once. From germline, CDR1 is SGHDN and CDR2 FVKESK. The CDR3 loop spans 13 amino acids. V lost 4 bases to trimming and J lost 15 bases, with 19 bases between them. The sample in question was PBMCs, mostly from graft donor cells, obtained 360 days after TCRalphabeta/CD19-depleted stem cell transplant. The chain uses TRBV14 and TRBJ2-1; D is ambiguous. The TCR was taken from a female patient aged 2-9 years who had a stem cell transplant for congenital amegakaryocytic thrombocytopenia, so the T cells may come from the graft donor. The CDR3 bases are TGTGCCAGCAGCCCGATGGTCTATCAAGCACGGTTCTTC. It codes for CASSPMVYQARFF.